The clone carrying this TCR beta chain has ten or more counts. TCRdb used MiXCR to reprocess the 5' RACE reads, holding one entry per CDR3 protein. The sample has a few hundred thousand distinct CDR3 sequences; about 18% are singletons. CDR1 ENHRY and CDR2 SYGVKD come from the germline V gene. V trimming: 4 bases; J trimming: 6 bases; junction bases outside the gene matches: 9. CDR3 length: 15 residues. This sample was taken from a study of identical twins. The TCR comes from a man in his fifties or sixties in good health. The sample consisted of naive T cells sorted from blood. The rearrangement uses TRBV10-3 and TRBJ2-7; 10 bases line up with TRBD1. CDR3 DNA: TGTGCCATCAGTGCAATCGGGACAGGGGAGGGCGAGCAGTACTTC. It codes for CAISAIGTGEGEQYF.